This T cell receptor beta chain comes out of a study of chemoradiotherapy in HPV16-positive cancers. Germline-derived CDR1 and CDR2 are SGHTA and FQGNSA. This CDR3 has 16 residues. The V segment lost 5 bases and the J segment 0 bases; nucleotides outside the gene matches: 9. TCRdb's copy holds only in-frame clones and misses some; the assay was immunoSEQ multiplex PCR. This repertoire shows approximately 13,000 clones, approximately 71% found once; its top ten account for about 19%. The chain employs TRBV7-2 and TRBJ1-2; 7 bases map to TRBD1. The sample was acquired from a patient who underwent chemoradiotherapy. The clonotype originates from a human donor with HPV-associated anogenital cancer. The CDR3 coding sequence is TGTGCCAGCAGCGGACATGGGACAGCTTCTAACTATGGCTACACCTTC. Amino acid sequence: CASSGHGTASNYGYTF.